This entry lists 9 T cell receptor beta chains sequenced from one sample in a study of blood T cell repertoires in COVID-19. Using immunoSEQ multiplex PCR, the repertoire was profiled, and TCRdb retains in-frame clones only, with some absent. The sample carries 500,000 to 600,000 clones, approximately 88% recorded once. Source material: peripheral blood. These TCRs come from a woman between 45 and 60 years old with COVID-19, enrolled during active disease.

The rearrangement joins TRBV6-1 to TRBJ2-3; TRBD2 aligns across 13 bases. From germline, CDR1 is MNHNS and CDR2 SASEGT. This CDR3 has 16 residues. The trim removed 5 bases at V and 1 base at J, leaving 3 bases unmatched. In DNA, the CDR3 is TGTGCCAGCAGTCAAGGGACTAGCGGGGGCACAGATACGCAGTATTTT. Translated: CASSQGTSGGTDTQYF.

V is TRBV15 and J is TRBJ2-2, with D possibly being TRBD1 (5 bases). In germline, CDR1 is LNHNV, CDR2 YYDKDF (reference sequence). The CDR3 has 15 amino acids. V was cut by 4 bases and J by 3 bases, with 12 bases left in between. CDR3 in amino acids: CATSNGRDHTGELFF. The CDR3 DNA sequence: TGTGCCACCAGCAATGGCAGGGATCACACCGGGGAGCTGTTTTTT.

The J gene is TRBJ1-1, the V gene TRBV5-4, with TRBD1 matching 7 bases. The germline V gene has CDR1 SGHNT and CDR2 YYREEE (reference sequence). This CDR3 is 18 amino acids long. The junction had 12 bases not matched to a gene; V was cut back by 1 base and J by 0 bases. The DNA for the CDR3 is TGTGCCAGCAGCTTGCAGTATGAGACAGGGAGGATGAACACTGAAGCTTTCTTT. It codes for CASSLQYETGRMNTEAFF.

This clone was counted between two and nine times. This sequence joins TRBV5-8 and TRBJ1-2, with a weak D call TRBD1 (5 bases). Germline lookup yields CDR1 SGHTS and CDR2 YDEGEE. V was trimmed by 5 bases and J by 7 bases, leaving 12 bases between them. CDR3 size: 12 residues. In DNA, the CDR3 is TGTGCCAGCAGTCCCCCAGGGATTGGCTACACCTTC. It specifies CASSPPGIGYTF.

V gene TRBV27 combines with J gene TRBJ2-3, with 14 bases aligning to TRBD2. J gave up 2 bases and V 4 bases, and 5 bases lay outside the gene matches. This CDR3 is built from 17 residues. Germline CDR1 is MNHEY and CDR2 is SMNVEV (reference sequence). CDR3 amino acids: CASSSRLAGGPTDTQYF. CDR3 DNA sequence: TGTGCCAGCAGTTCCCGACTAGCGGGGGGGCCCACAGATACGCAGTATTTT.

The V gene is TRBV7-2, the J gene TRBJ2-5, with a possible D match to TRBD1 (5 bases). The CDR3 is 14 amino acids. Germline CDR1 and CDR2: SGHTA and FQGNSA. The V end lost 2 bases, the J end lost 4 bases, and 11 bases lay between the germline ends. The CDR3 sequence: CASSLMGRGETQYF. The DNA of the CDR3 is TGTGCCAGCAGCTTAATGGGGCGCGGAGAGACCCAGTACTTC. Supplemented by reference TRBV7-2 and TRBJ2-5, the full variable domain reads GAGVSQSPSNKVTEKGKDVELRCDPISGHTALYWYRQSLGQGLEFLIYFQGNSAPDKSGLPSDRFSAERTGGSVSTLTIQRTQQEDSAVYLCASSLMGRGETQYFGPGTRLLVL.

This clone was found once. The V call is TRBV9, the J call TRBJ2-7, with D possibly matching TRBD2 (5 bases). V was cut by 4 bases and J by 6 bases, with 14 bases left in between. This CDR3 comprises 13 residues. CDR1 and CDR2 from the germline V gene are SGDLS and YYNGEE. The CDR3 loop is CASSPLLGSEQYF. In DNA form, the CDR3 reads TGTGCCAGCAGCCCGCTCCTGGGGAGCGAGCAGTACTTC.

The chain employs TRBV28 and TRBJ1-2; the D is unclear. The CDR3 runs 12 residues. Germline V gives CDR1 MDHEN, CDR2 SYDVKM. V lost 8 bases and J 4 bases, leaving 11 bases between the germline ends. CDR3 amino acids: CASSERGYGYTF. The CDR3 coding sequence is TGTGCCAGCTCTGAGCGCGGCTATGGCTACACCTTC.

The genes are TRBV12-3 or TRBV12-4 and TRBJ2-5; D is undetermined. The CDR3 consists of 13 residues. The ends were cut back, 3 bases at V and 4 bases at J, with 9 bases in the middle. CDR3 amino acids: CASSLFQAETQYF. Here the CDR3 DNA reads TGTGCCAGCAGTTTGTTTCAGGCAGAGACCCAGTACTTC.